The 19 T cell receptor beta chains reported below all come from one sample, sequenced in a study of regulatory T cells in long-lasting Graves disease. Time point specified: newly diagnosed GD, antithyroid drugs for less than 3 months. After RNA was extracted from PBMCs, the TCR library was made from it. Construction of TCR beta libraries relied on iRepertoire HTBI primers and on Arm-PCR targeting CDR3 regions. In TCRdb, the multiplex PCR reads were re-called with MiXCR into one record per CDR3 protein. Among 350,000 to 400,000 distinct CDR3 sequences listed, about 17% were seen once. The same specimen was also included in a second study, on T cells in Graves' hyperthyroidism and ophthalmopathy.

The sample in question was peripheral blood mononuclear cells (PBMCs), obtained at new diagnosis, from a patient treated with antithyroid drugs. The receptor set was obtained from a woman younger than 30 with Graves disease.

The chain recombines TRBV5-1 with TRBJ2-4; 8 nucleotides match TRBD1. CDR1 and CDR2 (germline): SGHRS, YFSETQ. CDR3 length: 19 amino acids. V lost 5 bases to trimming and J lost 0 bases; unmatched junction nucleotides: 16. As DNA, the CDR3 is TGCGCCAGCAGTCCTACCGGGACAGGTCCACCCGTAGCCAAAAACATTCAGTACTTC. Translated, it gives CASSPTGTGPPVAKNIQYF.

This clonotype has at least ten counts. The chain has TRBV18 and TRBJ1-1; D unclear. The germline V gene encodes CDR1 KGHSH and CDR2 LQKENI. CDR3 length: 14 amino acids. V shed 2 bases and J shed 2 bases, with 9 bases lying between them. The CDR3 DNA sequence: TGTGCCAGCTCACCAATCAACGGAAACACTGAAGCTTTCTTT. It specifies CASSPINGNTEAFF.

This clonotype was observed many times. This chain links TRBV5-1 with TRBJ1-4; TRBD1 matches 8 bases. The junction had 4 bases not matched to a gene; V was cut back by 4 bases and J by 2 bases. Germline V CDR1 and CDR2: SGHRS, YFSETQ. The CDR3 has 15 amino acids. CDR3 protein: CASSLGQGTNEKLFF. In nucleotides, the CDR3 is TGCGCCAGCAGCCTCGGACAGGGCACTAATGAAAAACTGTTTTTT. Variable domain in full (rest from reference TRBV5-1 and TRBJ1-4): KAGVTQTPRYLIKTRGQQVTLSCSPISGHRSVSWYQQTPGQGLQFLFEYFSETQRNKGNFPGRFSGRQFSNSRSEMNVSTLELGDSALYLCASSLGQGTNEKLFFGSGTQLSVL.

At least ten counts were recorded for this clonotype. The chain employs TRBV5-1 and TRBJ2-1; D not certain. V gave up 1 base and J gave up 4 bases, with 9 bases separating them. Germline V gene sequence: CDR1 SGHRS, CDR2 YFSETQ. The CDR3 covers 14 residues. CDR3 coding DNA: TGCGCCAGCAGCTTGAGCCAGGAATACAATGAGCAGTTCTTC. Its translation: CASSLSQEYNEQFF.

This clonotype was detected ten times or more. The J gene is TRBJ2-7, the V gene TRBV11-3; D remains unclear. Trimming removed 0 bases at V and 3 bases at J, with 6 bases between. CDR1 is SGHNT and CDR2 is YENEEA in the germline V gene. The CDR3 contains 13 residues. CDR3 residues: CASSLDRDYEQYF. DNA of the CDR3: TGTGCCAGCAGCTTAGATCGCGACTACGAGCAGTACTTC.

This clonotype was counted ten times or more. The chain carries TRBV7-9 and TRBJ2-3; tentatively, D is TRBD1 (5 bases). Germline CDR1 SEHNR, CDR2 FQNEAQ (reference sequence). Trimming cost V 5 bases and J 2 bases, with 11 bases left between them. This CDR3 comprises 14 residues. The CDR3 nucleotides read TGTGCCAGCAGCCCCGGACACCTCACAGATACGCAGTATTTT. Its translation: CASSPGHLTDTQYF.

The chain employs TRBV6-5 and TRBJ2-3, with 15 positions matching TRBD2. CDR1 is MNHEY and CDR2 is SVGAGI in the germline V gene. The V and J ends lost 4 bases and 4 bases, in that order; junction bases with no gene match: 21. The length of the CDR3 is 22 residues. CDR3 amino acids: CASSSLTTGTSGGHTGSDTQYF. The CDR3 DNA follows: TGTGCCAGCAGTTCCCTCACTACCGGGACTAGCGGGGGGCATACCGGGTCAGATACGCAGTATTTT.

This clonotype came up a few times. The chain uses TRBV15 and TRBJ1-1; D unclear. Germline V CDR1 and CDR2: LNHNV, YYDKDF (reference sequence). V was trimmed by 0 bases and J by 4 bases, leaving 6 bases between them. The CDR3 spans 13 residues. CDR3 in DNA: TGTGCCACCAGCAGAGAGCTCGGCACTGAAGCTTTCTTT. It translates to CATSRELGTEAFF.

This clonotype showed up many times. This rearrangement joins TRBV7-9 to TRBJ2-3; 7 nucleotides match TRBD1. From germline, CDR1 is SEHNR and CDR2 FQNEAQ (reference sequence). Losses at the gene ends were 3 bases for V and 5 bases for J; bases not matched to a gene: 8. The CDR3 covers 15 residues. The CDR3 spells CASSLQTGSGDTQYF. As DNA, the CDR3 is TGTGCCAGCAGCTTGCAGACAGGGTCGGGAGATACGCAGTATTTT.

The CDR3 sequence is CASSGPRIPTGELFF. DNA of the CDR3: TGTGCCAGCAGCGGACCAAGAATACCCACCGGGGAGCTGTTTTTT. The chain carries TRBV28 and TRBJ2-2, with D hard to call. Deletions cut 6 bases from V and 4 bases from J, with 15 bases between. Germline values: CDR1 MDHEN, CDR2 SYDVKM. The CDR3 totals 15 residues.

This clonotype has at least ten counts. The CDR3 loop is CASSRAGPVTYEQYF. CDR3 in DNA: TGTGCCAGCAGCCGGGCCGGGCCAGTTACCTACGAGCAGTACTTC. The V call is TRBV27, the J call TRBJ2-7; D is ambiguous. Germline V CDR1 and CDR2: MNHEY, SMNVEV (reference sequence). Trimming stripped 6 bases from V and 2 bases from J, with 17 bases between. The CDR3 runs 15 residues.

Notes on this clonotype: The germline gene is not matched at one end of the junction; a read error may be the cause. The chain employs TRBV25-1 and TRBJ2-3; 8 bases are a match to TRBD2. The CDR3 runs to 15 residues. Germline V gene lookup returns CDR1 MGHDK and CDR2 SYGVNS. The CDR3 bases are TGTGCCAGCAGTGATACTAGCGGAGGCACAGATACGCGGTATTTT. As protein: CASSDTSGGTDTRYF.

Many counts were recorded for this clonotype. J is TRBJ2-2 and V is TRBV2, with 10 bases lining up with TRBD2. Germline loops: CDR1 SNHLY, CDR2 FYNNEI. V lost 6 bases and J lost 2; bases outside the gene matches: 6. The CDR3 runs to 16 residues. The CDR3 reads CASSVAGGRNTGELFF. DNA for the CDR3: TGTGCCAGCAGCGTAGCGGGAGGCCGTAACACCGGGGAGCTGTTTTTT.

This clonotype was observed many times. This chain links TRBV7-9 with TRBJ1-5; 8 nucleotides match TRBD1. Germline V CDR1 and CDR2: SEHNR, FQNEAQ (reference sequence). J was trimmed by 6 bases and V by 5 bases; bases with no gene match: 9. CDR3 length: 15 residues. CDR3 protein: CASSRGGQVVQPQHF. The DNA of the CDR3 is TGTGCCAGCAGCCGGGGGGGACAGGTGGTTCAGCCCCAGCATTTT.

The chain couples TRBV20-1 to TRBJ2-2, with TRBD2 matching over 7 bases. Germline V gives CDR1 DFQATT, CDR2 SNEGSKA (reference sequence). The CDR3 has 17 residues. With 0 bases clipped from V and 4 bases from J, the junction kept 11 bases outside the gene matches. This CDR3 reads CSARDSKGGSSTGELFF. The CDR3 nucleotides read TGCAGTGCTAGAGATAGTAAGGGAGGGTCCTCCACCGGGGAGCTGTTTTTT.

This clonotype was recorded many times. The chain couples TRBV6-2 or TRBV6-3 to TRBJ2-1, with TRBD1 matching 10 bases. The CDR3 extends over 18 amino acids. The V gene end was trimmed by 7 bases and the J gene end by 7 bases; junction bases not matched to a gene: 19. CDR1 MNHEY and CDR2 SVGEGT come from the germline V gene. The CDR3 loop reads CASNPRDRGHWGLNEQFF. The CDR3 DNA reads TGTGCCAGCAATCCCCGGGACAGGGGCCATTGGGGCTTAAATGAGCAGTTCTTC.

CDR3 in DNA: TGCGCCAGCAGCTTGGGTGACTACTACAATGAGCAGTTCTTC. Protein product: CASSLGDYYNEQFF. V is TRBV5-1 and J is TRBJ2-1; maybe TRBD2 (5 bases). Germline-derived CDR1 and CDR2 are SGHRS and YFSETQ. The CDR3 runs 14 residues. V lost 0 bases and J 3 bases, leaving 7 bases between the germline ends. Complete variable domain (other parts from reference TRBV5-1 and TRBJ2-1): KAGVTQTPRYLIKTRGQQVTLSCSPISGHRSVSWYQQTPGQGLQFLFEYFSETQRNKGNFPGRFSGRQFSNSRSEMNVSTLELGDSALYLCASSLGDYYNEQFFGPGTRLTVL.

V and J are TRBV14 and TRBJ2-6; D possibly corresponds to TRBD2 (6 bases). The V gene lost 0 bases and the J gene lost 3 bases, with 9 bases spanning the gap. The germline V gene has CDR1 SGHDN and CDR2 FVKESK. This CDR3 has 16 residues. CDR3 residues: CASSQDPGDGANVLTF. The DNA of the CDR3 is TGTGCCAGCAGCCAAGATCCGGGGGATGGGGCCAACGTCCTGACTTTC.

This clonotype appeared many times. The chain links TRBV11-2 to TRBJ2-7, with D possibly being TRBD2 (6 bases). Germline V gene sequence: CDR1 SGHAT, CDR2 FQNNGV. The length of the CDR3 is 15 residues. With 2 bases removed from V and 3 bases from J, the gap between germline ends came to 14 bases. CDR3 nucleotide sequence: TGTGCCAGCAGCTTAATTTCTGCTAGCGACTACGAGCAGTACTTC. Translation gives CASSLISASDYEQYF.